One TCR beta chain is described in this entry. These data come from a study of technical replicates of blood from a few donors. Method: immunoSEQ multiplex PCR; TCRdb's copy keeps in-frame clones and lacks some. Of more than 60,000 clones in the sample, around nine tenths are singletons; the top ten hold around 5.5%. The CDR3 spans 16 residues. The germline V gene encodes CDR1 MGHRA and CDR2 YSYEKL. The ends lost 4 bases at V and 0 bases at J; junction bases unmatched: 5. Sequencing was done on a sample of PBMCs. The receptor's source is a human donor in good health. Some clones in this sample may be carry-over from other donors' samples. V and J are TRBV4-1 and TRBJ1-4; 7 nucleotides line up with TRBD1. DNA for the CDR3: TGCGCCAGCAGCCCGCGGGACAGCGCAACTAATGAAAAACTGTTTTTT. Amino acids: CASSPRDSATNEKLFF.